This T cell receptor (beta chain) was captured in a study of T cells after yellow fever vaccination. In TCRdb, the 5' RACE reads were re-called with MiXCR into one record per CDR3 protein. The sample lists 95,000 to 100,000 distinct CDR3 sequences, roughly 5.2% occurring once. The CDR3 totals 13 residues. J was trimmed by 10 bases and V by 4 bases; bases with no gene match: 7. CDR1 is SGHTA, CDR2 FQGNSA, per germline. This clonotype came up a few times. The source is a man in his late teens or twenties who received the YFV17D yellow fever vaccine. The specimen was CD8+ T cells sorted from PBMCs, collected 10 days after the yellow fever booster vaccination. The V and J genes are TRBV7-2 and TRBJ1-5, with TRBD1 identical over 7 bases. The CDR3: CASSSGTVDPQHF. The CDR3 DNA follows: TGTGCCAGCAGCTCCGGGACAGTCGACCCCCAGCATTTT.